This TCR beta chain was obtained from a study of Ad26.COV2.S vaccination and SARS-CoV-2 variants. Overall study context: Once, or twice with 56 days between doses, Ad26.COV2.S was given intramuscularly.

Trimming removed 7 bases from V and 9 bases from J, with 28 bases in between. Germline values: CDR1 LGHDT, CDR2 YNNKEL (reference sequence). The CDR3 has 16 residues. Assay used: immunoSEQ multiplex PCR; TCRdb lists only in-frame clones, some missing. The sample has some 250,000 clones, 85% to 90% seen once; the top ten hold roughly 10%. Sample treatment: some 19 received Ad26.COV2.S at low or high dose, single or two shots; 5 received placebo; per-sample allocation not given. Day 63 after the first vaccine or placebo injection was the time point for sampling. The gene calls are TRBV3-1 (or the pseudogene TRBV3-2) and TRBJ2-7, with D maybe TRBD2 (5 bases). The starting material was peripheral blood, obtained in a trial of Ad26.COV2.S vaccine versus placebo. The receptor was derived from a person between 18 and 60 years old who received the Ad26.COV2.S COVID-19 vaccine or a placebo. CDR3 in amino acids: CASNPAWTRASPGQYF. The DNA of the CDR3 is TGTGCCAGCAACCCTGCCTGGACTCGGGCCTCTCCTGGGCAGTACTTC.